Below, 17 T cell receptor beta chains from the same sample are listed, as sequenced in a study of vaccination and CD4 T cells after COVID-19. As to treatment: roughly 10-day PBMC culture with coronavirus spike peptide pools or control peptides (ViraFEST assay). The antigens these receptors bind are not known. With the Oncomine TCR Beta short-read assay, DNA from cultured CD4+ T cells was sequenced. MiXCR, run by TCRdb on the PCR reads, gives a single entry per CDR3 protein. This sample has approximately 16,000 distinct CDR3 sequences; around 37% occur once, and the top ten carry more than 14%. Sequencing input: cultured CD4+ T cells from blood. Receptors were obtained from a human donor with COVID-19.

The chain couples TRBV6-5 to TRBJ1-3; no firm D call. The CDR3 consists of 16 residues. V was trimmed by 4 bases and J by 2 bases, leaving 15 bases between them. Looked up from germline, CDR1 is MNHEY and CDR2 is SVGAGI. The CDR3 reads CASSSTGQNAGNTIYF. The DNA for the CDR3 is TGTGCCAGCAGTTCCACCGGGCAGAACGCTGGAAACACCATATATTTT.

The chain employs TRBV19 and TRBJ2-7, with TRBD2 as a possible D gene (7 bases). The CDR3 has 16 amino acids. Germline loops: CDR1 LNHDA, CDR2 SQIVND (reference sequence). V was shortened by 2 bases and J by 2 bases, with 16 bases between the two germline ends. CDR3 protein: CASSISFGGAAYEQYF. The CDR3 bases are TGTGCCAGTAGTATAAGTTTTGGGGGGGCCGCCTACGAGCAGTACTTC.

This clonotype was seen a handful of times. DNA for the CDR3: TGCGCCAGCAGACAGGGCCGGATAGTCGGAGAGACCCAGTACTTC. Translation: CASRQGRIVGETQYF. The chain employs TRBV5-1 and TRBJ2-5; a weak D match, TRBD1 (6 bases). V was pared by 5 bases and J by 4 bases, with 18 bases between. This CDR3 contains 15 residues. Germline-derived CDR1 and CDR2 are SGHRS and YFSETQ.

This clonotype has just a few counts. Its ends do not fully match the called genes, so a read error is possible. The chain recombines TRBV7-6 with TRBJ1-5; D unclear. This CDR3 region has 14 residues. Germline CDR1 reads SGHVS; CDR2 reads FNYEAQ. The CDR3 region is CTGPGSYGNQPQHF. In DNA form, the CDR3 reads TGCACCGGCCCGGGGTCATATGGCAATCAGCCCCAGCATTTT.

The table lists this clonotype with a few counts. This chain uses TRBV6-7 with TRBJ1-5; maybe TRBD1 (6 bases). TRBV6-7 is an ORF, with its function uncertain. CDR3 length equals 16 residues. V gave up 5 bases and J gave up 0 bases, with 14 bases separating them. CDR3 coding DNA: TGTGCCAGCAGTCCGCGGACAGATTATAGCAATCAGCCCCAGCATTTT. As protein: CASSPRTDYSNQPQHF.

This clonotype turned up a few times. The V gene is TRBV6-1, the J gene TRBJ2-7; 12 bases are shared with TRBD2. The CDR3 consists of 16 residues. With V trimmed by 6 bases and J by 3 bases, 9 bases remained unmatched. CDR1 MNHNS and CDR2 SASEGT come from the germline V gene. The DNA of the CDR3 is TGTGCCAGCAGCCGCCTCCGGACTAGCGGGGTCTACGAGCAGTACTTC. It yields the protein CASSRLRTSGVYEQYF.

The V and J genes are TRBV7-2 and TRBJ2-3; D not certain. This CDR3 comprises 16 residues. V shed 1 base and J shed 1 base, with 12 bases lying between them. CDR1 SGHTA and CDR2 FQGNSA come from the germline V gene. CDR3 nucleotide sequence: TGTGCCAGCAGCTTAGGATCACTGGCGCGCACAGATACGCAGTATTTT. Protein product: CASSLGSLARTDTQYF.

V usage is TRBV27 and J usage is TRBJ1-5, with D tentatively TRBD1 (5 bases). Germline CDR1 MNHEY, CDR2 SMNVEV (reference sequence). V was cut by 2 bases and J by 2 bases, with 13 bases left in between. This CDR3 spans 16 amino acids. CDR3 in DNA: TGTGCCAGCAGTTTACTCGGCACACAGGGCAATCAGCCCCAGCATTTT. Its protein is CASSLLGTQGNQPQHF.

This clonotype has just a few counts. The chain couples TRBV6-1 to TRBJ2-3; tentative D call: TRBD2 (5 bases). CDR3 length equals 16 residues. The V gene lost 6 bases and the J gene lost 0 bases, with 16 bases spanning the gap. Germline V gene lookup returns CDR1 MNHNS and CDR2 SASEGT. In DNA, the CDR3 is TGTGCCAGCAGAGAGGGTCCGCATCAGAGCACAGATACGCAGTATTTT. Its translation is CASREGPHQSTDTQYF.

The chain uses TRBV19 and TRBJ1-2; no reliable D call. Germline V lookup: CDR1 LNHDA, CDR2 SQIVND (reference sequence). The CDR3 extends over 13 amino acids. The V gene lost 6 bases and the J gene lost 1 base, with 9 bases spanning the gap. This chain's CDR3 is CASSDINNYGYTF. CDR3 sequence (DNA): TGTGCCAGTAGCGACATAAATAACTATGGCTACACCTTC.

The chain carries TRBV18 and TRBJ2-3; TRBD1 aligns across 8 bases. The V gene end was trimmed by 3 bases and the J gene end by 2 bases; junction bases not matched to a gene: 7. The CDR3 contains 16 residues. The germline V gene has CDR1 KGHSH and CDR2 LQKENI. The CDR3 DNA follows: TGTGCCAGCTCACCCCTAGGGACAGGCAACACAGATACGCAGTATTTT. This sequence encodes CASSPLGTGNTDTQYF.

This clonotype was found a few times. The chain recombines TRBV7-2 with TRBJ2-3; the D is unclear. Trimming removed 5 bases from V and 8 bases from J, with 17 bases in between. The germline CDR1 and CDR2 sequences are SGHTA and FQGNSA. This CDR3 has 14 residues. CDR3 in amino acids: CASSKSRAQATQYF. CDR3 DNA sequence: TGTGCCAGCAGCAAATCACGGGCCCAAGCTACGCAGTATTTT.

V is TRBV15 and J is TRBJ2-1; 10 nucleotides agree with TRBD2. The CDR3 runs to 14 residues. V dropped 8 bases and J dropped 6; count of bases not matched to a gene: 7. Looked up from germline, CDR1 is LNHNV and CDR2 is YYDKDF (reference sequence). In DNA, the CDR3 is TGTGCCACCGGAGGAGCGGGGGGGAGCAATGAGCAGTTCTTC. Translated: CATGGAGGSNEQFF.

The J gene is TRBJ1-2, the V gene TRBV6-1; D remains unclear. The CDR3 runs 12 residues. Germline CDR1 and CDR2: MNHNS and SASEGT. V lost 10 bases and J 3 bases, leaving 12 bases between the germline ends. DNA for the CDR3: TGTGCCACACACAGAGTCGACTATGGCTACACCTTC. Its translation: CATHRVDYGYTF.

The table lists this clonotype with a count of one. V gene TRBV12-3 or TRBV12-4 combines with J gene TRBJ1-5; D is uncertain. Deletions cut 3 bases from V and 5 bases from J, with 8 bases between. The CDR3 loop spans 13 amino acids. CDR3 coding DNA: TGTGCCAGCAGTTTGTCGGGTGATCAGCCCCAGCATTTT. This translates into CASSLSGDQPQHF.

This clonotype has just a few counts. The V call is TRBV7-2, the J call TRBJ2-3, with 15 bases fitting TRBD2. Germline CDR1 reads SGHTA; CDR2 reads FQGNSA. The CDR3 consists of 17 residues. J lost 2 bases, V lost 4 bases, and 4 bases had no gene match. CDR3 in DNA: TGTGCCAGCAGCTCGGGACTAGCGGGGGGTTTCACAGATACGCAGTATTTT. It yields the protein CASSSGLAGGFTDTQYF. Based on the CDR3 plus reference TRBV7-2 and TRBJ2-3, the full variable domain is GAGVSQSPSNKVTEKGKDVELRCDPISGHTALYWYRQSLGQGLEFLIYFQGNSAPDKSGLPSDRFSAERTGGSVSTLTIQRTQQEDSAVYLCASSSGLAGGFTDTQYFGPGTRLTVL.

This clonotype has just a few counts. The genes are TRBV20-1 and TRBJ2-3; unclear D gene. From germline, CDR1 is DFQATT and CDR2 SNEGSKA (reference sequence). Trimming removed 6 bases from V and 1 base from J, with 17 bases in between. This CDR3 is built from 15 residues. CDR3 sequence: CSATLGPWGTDTQYF. CDR3 in DNA: TGCAGTGCCACCCTCGGGCCCTGGGGCACAGATACGCAGTATTTT.